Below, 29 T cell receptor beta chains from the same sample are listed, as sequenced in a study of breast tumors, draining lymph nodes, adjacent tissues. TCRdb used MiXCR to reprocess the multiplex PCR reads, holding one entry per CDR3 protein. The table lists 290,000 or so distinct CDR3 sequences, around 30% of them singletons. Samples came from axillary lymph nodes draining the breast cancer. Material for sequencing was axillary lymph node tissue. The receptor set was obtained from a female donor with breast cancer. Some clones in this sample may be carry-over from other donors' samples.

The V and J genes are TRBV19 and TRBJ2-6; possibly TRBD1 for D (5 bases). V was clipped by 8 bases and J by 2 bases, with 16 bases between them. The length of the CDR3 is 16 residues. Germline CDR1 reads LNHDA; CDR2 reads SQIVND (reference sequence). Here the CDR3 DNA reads TGTGCCAGTCGCACCGACAGTACCGCTGGGGCCAACGTCCTGACTTTC. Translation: CASRTDSTAGANVLTF.

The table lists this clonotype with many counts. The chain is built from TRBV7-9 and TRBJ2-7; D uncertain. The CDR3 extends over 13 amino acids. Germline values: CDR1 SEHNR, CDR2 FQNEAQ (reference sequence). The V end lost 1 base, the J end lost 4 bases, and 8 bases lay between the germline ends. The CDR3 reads CASSLGPVYEQYF. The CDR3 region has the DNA TGTGCCAGCAGCTTAGGGCCGGTATACGAGCAGTACTTC.

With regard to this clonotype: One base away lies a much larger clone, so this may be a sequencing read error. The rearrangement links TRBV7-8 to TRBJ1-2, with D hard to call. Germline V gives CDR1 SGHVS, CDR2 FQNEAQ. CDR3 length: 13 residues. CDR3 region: CAGSLGGRVGYTF. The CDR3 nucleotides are TGTGCCGGCAGCTTAGGAGGCCGGGTGGGCTACACCTTC.

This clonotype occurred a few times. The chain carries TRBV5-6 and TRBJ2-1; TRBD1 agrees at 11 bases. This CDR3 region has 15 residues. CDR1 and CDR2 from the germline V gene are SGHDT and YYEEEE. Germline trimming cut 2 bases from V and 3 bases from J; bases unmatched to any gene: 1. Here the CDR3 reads CASSFGTGGYNEQFF. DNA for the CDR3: TGTGCCAGCAGCTTCGGGACAGGGGGCTACAATGAGCAGTTCTTC. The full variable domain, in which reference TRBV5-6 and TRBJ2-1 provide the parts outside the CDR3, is DAGVTQSPTHLIKTRGQQVTLRCSPKSGHDTVSWYQQALGQGPQFIFQYYEEEERQRGNFPDRFSGHQFPNYSSELNVNALLLGDSALYLCASSFGTGGYNEQFFGPGTRLTVL.

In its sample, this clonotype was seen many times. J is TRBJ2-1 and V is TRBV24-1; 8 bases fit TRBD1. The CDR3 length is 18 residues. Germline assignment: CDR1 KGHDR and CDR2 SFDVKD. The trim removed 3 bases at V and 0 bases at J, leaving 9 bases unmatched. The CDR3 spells CATSDRSGGPSSYNEQFF. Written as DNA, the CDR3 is TGTGCCACCAGTGATCGTTCAGGGGGCCCGAGCTCCTACAATGAGCAGTTCTTC.

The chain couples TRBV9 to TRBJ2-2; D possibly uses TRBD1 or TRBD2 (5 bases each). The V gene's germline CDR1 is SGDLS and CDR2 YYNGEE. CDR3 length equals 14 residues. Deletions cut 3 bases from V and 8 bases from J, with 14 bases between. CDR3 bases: TGTGCCAGCAGCGAGGGGACGTCTTCGGGGGAGCTGTTTTTT. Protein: CASSEGTSSGELFF.

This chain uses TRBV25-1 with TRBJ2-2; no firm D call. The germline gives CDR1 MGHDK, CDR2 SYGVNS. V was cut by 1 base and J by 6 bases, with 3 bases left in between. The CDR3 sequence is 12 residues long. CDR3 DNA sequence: TGTGCCAGCAGTGAATTCGCCGGGGAGCTGTTTTTT. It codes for CASSEFAGELFF.

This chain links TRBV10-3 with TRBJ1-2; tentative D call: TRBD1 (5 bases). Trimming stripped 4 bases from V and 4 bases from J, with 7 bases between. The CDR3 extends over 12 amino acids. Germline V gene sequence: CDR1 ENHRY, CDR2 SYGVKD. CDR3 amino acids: CAISGGSYGYTF. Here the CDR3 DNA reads TGTGCCATCAGTGGGGGGAGCTATGGCTACACCTTC.

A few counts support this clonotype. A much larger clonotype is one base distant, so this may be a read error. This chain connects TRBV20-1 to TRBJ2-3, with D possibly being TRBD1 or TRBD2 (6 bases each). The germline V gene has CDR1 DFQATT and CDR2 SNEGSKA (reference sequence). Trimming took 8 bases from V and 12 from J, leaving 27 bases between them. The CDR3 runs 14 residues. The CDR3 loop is CSPPGRDTFTAQYF. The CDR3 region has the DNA TGCAGTCCCCCCGGGCGGGACACATTCACGGCTCAGTATTTT.

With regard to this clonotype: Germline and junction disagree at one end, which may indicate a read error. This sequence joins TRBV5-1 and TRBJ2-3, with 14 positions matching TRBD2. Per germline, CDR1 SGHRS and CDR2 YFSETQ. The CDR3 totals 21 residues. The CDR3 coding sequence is TGTGCAGCAGCTCCTAATCGTCCGGGACTAGCGGGAGTTCGGGCCACAGATACGCAGTATTTT. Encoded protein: CAAAPNRPGLAGVRATDTQYF.

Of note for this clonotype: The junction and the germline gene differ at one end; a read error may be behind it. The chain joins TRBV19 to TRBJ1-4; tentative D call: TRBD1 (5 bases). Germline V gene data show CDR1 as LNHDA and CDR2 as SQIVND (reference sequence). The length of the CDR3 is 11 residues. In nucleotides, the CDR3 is TGTGCCAGTACAGGGACGGGAGGGGCTGTTTTT. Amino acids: CASTGTGGAVF.

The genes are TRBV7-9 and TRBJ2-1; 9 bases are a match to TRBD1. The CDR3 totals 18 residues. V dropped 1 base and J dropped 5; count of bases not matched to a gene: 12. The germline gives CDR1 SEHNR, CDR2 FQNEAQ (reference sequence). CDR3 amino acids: CASSLVRTGTGFDNEQFF. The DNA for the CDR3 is TGTGCCAGCAGCTTAGTCCGAACCGGGACAGGGTTTGACAATGAGCAGTTCTTC.

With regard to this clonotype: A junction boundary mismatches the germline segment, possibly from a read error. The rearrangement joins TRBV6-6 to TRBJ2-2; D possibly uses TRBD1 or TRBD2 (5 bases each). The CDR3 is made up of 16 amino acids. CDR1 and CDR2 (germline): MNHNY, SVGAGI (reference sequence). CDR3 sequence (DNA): TGTGCCAGCAGTTACTCGCAGGGCCCTACCCCCGGGGAGTTGTTTTTT. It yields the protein CASSYSQGPTPGELFF.

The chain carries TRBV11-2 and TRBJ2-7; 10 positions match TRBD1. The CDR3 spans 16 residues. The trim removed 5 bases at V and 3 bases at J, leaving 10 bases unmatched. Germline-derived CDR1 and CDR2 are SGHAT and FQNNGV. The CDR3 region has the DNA TGTGCCAGCAGCCATCCGGGACAGGGGCCGATCTACGAGCAGTACTTC. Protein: CASSHPGQGPIYEQYF.

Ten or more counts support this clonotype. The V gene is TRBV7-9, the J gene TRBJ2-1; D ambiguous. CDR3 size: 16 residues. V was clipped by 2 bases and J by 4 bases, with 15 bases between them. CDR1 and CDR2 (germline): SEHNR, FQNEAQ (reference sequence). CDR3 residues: CASSLQLRPVYNEQFF. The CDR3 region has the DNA TGTGCCAGCAGCTTACAGTTGCGGCCGGTATACAATGAGCAGTTCTTC.

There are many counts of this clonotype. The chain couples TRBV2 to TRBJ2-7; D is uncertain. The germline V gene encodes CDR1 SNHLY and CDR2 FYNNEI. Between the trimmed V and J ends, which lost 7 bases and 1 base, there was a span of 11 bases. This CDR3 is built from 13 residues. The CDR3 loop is CASTDRSSYEQYF. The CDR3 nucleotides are TGTGCCAGCACTGATCGGAGTTCCTACGAGCAGTACTTC.

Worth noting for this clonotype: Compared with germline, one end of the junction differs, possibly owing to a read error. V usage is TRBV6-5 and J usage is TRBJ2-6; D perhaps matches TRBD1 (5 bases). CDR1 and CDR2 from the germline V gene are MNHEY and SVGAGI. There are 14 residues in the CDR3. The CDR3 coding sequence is TGTGCCATCGGGCGCGCCTCTGGGGCCAACGTCCTGACCTTC. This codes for CAIGRASGANVLTF.

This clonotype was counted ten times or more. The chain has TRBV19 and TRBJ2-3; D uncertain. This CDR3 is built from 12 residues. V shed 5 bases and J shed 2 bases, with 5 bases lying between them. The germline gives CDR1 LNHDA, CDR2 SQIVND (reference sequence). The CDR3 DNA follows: TGTGCCAGTAGTCCGCCCACAGATACGCAGTATTTT. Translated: CASSPPTDTQYF.

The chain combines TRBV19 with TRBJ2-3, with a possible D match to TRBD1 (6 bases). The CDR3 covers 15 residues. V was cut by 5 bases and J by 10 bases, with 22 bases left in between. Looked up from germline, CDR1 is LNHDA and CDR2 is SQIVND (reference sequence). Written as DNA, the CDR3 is TGTGCCAGTAGTGTAACAGGGATTCTTGGGGATGCGCAGTATTTT. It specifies CASSVTGILGDAQYF.

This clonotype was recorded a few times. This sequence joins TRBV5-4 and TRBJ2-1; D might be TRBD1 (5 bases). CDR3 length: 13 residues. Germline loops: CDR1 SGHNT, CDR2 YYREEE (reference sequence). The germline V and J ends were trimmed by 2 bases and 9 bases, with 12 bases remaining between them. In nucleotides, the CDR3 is TGTGCCAGCAGCTTCGGGCGCGACAGTGAGCAGTTCTTC. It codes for CASSFGRDSEQFF.

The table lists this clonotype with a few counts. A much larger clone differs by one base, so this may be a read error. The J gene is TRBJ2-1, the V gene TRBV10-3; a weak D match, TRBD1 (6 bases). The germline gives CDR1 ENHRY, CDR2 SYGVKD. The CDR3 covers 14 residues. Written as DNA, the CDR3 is TGTGCTATTGGGACACTCTCATCCTACAATGAGCAGTCCTTC. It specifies CAIGTLSSYNEQSF.

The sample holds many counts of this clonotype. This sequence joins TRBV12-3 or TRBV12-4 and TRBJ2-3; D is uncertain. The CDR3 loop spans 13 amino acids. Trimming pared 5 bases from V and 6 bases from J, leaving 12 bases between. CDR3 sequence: CASSPRKSDTQYF. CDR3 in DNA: TGTGCCAGCAGTCCCCGAAAGAGTGATACGCAGTATTTT.

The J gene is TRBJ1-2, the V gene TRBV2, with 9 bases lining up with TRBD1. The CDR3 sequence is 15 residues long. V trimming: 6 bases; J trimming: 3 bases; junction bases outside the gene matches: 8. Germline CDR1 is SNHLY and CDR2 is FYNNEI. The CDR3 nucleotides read TGTGCCAGCAGGACCAAACAGGGGGCGGACTATGGCTACACCTTC. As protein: CASRTKQGADYGYTF.

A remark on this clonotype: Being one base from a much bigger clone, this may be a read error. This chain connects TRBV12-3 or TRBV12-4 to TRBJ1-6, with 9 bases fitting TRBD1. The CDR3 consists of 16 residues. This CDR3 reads CASSFGLGQGYSPLRF. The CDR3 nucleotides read TGTGCCAGCAGTTTTGGGTTGGGACAGGGTTATTCACCCCTCCGCTTT.

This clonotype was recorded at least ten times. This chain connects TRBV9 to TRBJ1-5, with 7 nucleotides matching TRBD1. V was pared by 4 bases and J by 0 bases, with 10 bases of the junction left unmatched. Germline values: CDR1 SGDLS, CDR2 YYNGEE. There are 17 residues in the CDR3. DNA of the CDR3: TGTGCCAGCAGCATAATCTGTGGGACAGATAGCAATCAGCCCCAGCATTTT. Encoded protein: CASSIICGTDSNQPQHF.

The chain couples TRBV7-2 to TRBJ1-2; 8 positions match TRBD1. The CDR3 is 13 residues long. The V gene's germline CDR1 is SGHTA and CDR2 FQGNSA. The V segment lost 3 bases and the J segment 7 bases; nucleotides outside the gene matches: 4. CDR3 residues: CASSLAGGGGYTF. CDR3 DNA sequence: TGTGCCAGCAGCTTGGCAGGGGGCGGTGGCTACACCTTC.

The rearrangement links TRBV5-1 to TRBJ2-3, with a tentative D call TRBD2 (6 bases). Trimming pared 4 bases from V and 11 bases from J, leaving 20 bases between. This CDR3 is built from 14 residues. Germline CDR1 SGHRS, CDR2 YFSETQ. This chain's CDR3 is CASSVGLVNNEQYF. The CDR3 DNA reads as TGCGCCAGCAGCGTGGGACTGGTGAACAATGAGCAGTATTTT.

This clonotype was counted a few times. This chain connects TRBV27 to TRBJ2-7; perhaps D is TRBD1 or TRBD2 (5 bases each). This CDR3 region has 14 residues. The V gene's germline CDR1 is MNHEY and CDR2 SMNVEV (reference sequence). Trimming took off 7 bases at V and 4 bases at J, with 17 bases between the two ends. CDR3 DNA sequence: TGTGCCAGCATTGATAGAGACAGAGGGTACGAGCAGTACTTC. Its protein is CASIDRDRGYEQYF.

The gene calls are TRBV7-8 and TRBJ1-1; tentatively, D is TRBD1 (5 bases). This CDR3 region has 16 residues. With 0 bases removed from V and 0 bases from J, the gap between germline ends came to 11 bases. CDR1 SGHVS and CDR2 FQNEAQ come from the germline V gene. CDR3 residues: CASSLAQQVMNTEAFF. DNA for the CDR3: TGTGCCAGCAGCTTAGCCCAACAGGTGATGAACACTGAAGCTTTCTTT.